These T cell receptor beta chains were read from a single sample in a study of shared clonotypes between healthy human individuals. Sequenced by immunoSEQ multiplex PCR; TCRdb stores in-frame clones only, minus some. The data show about 2.1 million clones, 93% seen once. Sequences were obtained from naive CD8+ T cells from PBMCs. The source of these receptors is a man between 18 and 29 years old in good health. Some clones in this sample may be carry-over from other donors' samples. CDR3s include the opening cysteine and the closing phenylalanine or tryptophan. A D gene is named only where the DNA matches it firmly. A clone size is listed for some rows: how often the clone was seen (once, few, many), or a class if it is expanded.

J | size | V | D | CDR3 | DNA
TRBJ2-5 | - | TRBV10-1 | - | CASSESGLEETQYF | TGCGCCAGCAGTGAGTCTGGACTGGAAGAGACCCAGTACTTC
TRBJ2-6 | - | TRBV9 | TRBD1 | CASSEGRDRDSGANVLTF | TGTGCCAGCAGCGAGGGCCGGGACAGGGACTCTGGGGCCAACGTCCTGACTTTC
TRBJ1-4 | once | TRBV10-2 | - | CASKTNRATNEKLFF | TGCGCCAGCAAGACCAACAGAGCGACTAATGAAAAACTGTTTTTT
TRBJ2-7 | - | TRBV7-2 | - | CASSLSGNVNYEQYF | TGTGCCAGCAGCTTAAGCGGAAATGTCAACTACGAGCAGTACTTC
TRBJ1-5 | - | TRBV19 | TRBD1 | CASSIYRQGNQPQHF | TGTGCCAGTAGTATATATCGACAGGGGAACCAGCCCCAGCATTTT
TRBJ2-1 | - | TRBV11-2 | TRBD2 | CASSLTGGSRYNEQFF | TGTGCCAGCAGCCTCACCGGCGGGAGCAGATACAATGAGCAGTTCTTC
TRBJ2-7 | - | TRBV27 | TRBD2 | CASSSLAGGTHEQYF | TGTGCCAGCAGTTCCCTAGCGGGAGGGACCCACGAGCAGTACTTC
TRBJ2-7 | - | TRBV14 | - | CASSHPGRRDHSYEQYF | TGTGCCAGCAGCCACCCGGGACGGCGAGACCACTCCTACGAGCAGTACTTC
TRBJ2-7 | - | TRBV4-3 | - | CASSPQYAAGTYEQYF | TGCGCCAGCAGCCCGCAGTATGCGGCGGGAACCTACGAGCAGTACTTC
TRBJ2-7 | - | TRBV7-9 | TRBD1 | CASSDPSAGGEPEQYF | TGTGCCAGCAGCGACCCGTCGGCAGGGGGCGAACCCGAGCAGTACTTC
TRBJ2-7 | - | TRBV10-3 | - | CAIRGDGSYEQYF | TGTGCCATCAGGGGGGACGGCTCCTACGAGCAGTACTTC
TRBJ2-7 | - | TRBV4-1 | - | CASSQVRGSIQDEQYF | TGCGCCAGCAGCCAAGTTAGGGGCTCCATCCAGGACGAGCAGTACTTC
TRBJ2-7 | once | TRBV7-2 | TRBD1 | CASSSRGRGQGLYEQYF | TGTGCCAGCAGCTCTAGGGGCCGGGGACAGGGTCTATACGAGCAGTACTTC
TRBJ2-7 | - | TRBV6-5 | - | CASSYSMVHEQYF | TGTGCCAGCAGTTACTCGATGGTACACGAGCAGTACTTC
TRBJ2-7 | - | TRBV7-2 | - | CASSVGHRYEQYF | TGTGCCAGCAGCGTCGGACACCGATACGAGCAGTACTTC
TRBJ2-7 | - | TRBV6-6 | TRBD1 | CASSYVTGGFEEQYF | TGTGCCAGCAGTTACGTCACAGGGGGGTTCGAAGAGCAGTACTTC
TRBJ2-7 | - | TRBV7-9 | TRBD1 | CASSSPGQGVYEQYF | TGTGCCAGCAGCTCACCGGGACAGGGGGTGTACGAGCAGTACTTC
TRBJ1-2 | - | TRBV28 | - | CASSPLGDFYGYTF | TGTGCCAGCAGTCCCCTCGGGGACTTCTATGGCTACACCTTC
TRBJ1-4 | - | TRBV27 | - | CASTSGRGREKLFF | TGTGCCAGCACCTCCGGGAGGGGCAGGGAAAAACTGTTTTTT
TRBJ1-1 | - | TRBV5-6 | TRBD1 | CASSSPWVQGRYTEAFF | TGTGCCAGCAGCTCACCTTGGGTACAGGGGCGGTACACTGAAGCTTTCTTT
TRBJ2-2 | - | TRBV4-1 | - | CASSQGVITGELFF | TGCGCCAGCAGCCAGGGGGTGATCACCGGGGAGCTGTTTTTT
TRBJ2-7 | - | TRBV2 | - | CASRTPLDRAYEQYF | TGTGCCAGCAGGACACCTCTAGACAGAGCCTACGAGCAGTACTTC
TRBJ2-2 | - | TRBV9 | - | CASSTSTGELFF | TGTGCCAGCAGCACCAGCACCGGGGAGCTGTTTTTT
TRBJ2-2 | - | TRBV19 | TRBD2 | CASRPFLTSVNTGELFF | TGTGCCAGTCGGCCCTTCCTGACTAGCGTGAACACCGGGGAGCTGTTTTTT
TRBJ1-3 | - | TRBV7-9 | - | CASSLEGGSGNTIYF | TGTGCCAGCAGCTTAGAAGGGGGCTCTGGAAACACCATATATTTT
TRBJ2-1 | - | TRBV5-6 | TRBD1 | CASSSAGTGVNEQFF | TGTGCCAGCAGCTCGGCCGGGACAGGGGTCAATGAGCAGTTCTTC
TRBJ1-1 | - | TRBV28 | - | CASSGWGERDTEAFF | TGTGCCAGCAGTGGGTGGGGGGAACGTGACACTGAAGCTTTCTTT
TRBJ2-1 | - | TRBV4-3 | TRBD2 | CASSQDPQREGWYEQFF | TGCGCCAGCAGCCAAGACCCTCAGAGGGAGGGGTGGTATGAGCAGTTCTTC
TRBJ2-4 | once | TRBV7-9 | - | CASSTRTGRADNIQYF | TGTGCCAGCAGCACACGGACAGGGAGGGCAGACAACATTCAGTACTTC
TRBJ1-5 | - | TRBV7-2 | - | CASSPPGQPQHF | TGTGCCAGCAGCCCGCCGGGTCAGCCCCAGCATTTT
TRBJ1-1 | - | TRBV7-9 | - | CASSLGGVAAEAFF | TGTGCCAGCAGCTTAGGGGGGGTAGCCGCTGAAGCTTTCTTT
TRBJ2-1 | - | TRBV28 | - | CASRLAGNLIYNEQFF | TGTGCCAGCAGGTTAGCTGGGAATTTAATCTACAATGAGCAGTTCTTC
TRBJ1-1 | - | TRBV9 | - | CASSSRGVFTEAFF | TGTGCCAGCAGCTCGAGGGGGGTTTTCACTGAAGCTTTCTTT
TRBJ2-1 | - | TRBV4-1 | TRBD2 | CASSQVRREGSSYNEQFF | TGCGCCAGCAGCCAAGTCAGGCGGGAGGGTAGTTCCTACAATGAGCAGTTCTTC
TRBJ1-1 | - | TRBV9 | - | CASSLSVVNTEAFF | TGTGCCAGCAGCCTCTCGGTTGTGAACACTGAAGCTTTCTTT
TRBJ2-7 | - | TRBV4-1 | - | CASSQVSRVYEQYF | TGCGCCAGCAGCCAAGTTTCCAGGGTCTACGAGCAGTACTTC
TRBJ2-1 | once | TRBV4-1 | - | CASSGRGNEQFF | TGCGCCAGCAGCGGCAGGGGCAATGAGCAGTTCTTC
TRBJ2-1 | - | TRBV29-1 | - | CSVEDPRSSEQFF | TGCAGCGTTGAAGATCCCAGGAGTTCTGAGCAGTTCTTC
TRBJ2-7 | - | TRBV27 | TRBD2 | CASSLGGSIYEQYF | TGTGCCAGCAGTTTGGGAGGGAGTATCTACGAGCAGTACTTC
TRBJ2-3 | - | TRBV9 | - | CASRAVGTDTQYF | TGTGCCAGCCGGGCGGTAGGCACAGATACGCAGTATTTT
TRBJ1-1 | - | TRBV7-3 | - | CASSLGGLEHTEAFF | TGTGCCAGCAGCTTAGGGGGGTTGGAACACACTGAAGCTTTCTTT
TRBJ2-2 | - | TRBV29-1 | TRBD2 | CSVTSATNTGELFF | TGCAGCGTCACTAGCGCAACGAACACCGGGGAGCTGTTTTTT
TRBJ2-7 | - | TRBV28 | TRBD1 | CASSFKQGNEQYF | TGTGCCAGCAGTTTTAAACAGGGGAACGAGCAGTACTTC
TRBJ1-1 | - | TRBV14 | - | CASSQGIRNTEAFF | TGTGCCAGCAGCCAGGGGATTAGGAACACTGAAGCTTTCTTT
TRBJ2-5 | once | TRBV28 | TRBD1 | CASRLTGAEETQYF | TGTGCCAGCAGGCTGACAGGGGCCGAAGAGACCCAGTACTTC
TRBJ2-6 | - | TRBV7-3 | TRBD1 | CASSWTGGPGANVLTF | TGTGCCAGCAGCTGGACAGGGGGCCCTGGGGCCAACGTCCTGACTTTC
TRBJ1-2 | few | TRBV14 | TRBD1 | CASSLETGSIYGYTF | TGTGCCAGCAGCCTTGAGACAGGGTCGATCTATGGCTACACCTTC
TRBJ2-7 | - | TRBV7-9 | - | CASSKDWSEQYF | TGTGCCAGCAGCAAGGACTGGAGCGAGCAGTACTTC
TRBJ2-2 | - | TRBV5-6 | TRBD1 | CASRPGTGTGELFF | TGTGCCAGCAGACCCGGGACAGGGACCGGGGAGCTGTTTTTT
TRBJ2-2 | - | TRBV11-2 | TRBD2 | CASSLRGGTTRLVGELFF | TGTGCCAGCAGCTTACGGGGGGGGACGACCCGCTTAGTCGGGGAGCTGTTTTTT
TRBJ2-1 | once | TRBV6-5 | TRBD2 | CATTPTSGNLIEQFF | TGTGCCACTACGCCGACTAGCGGGAACCTGATTGAGCAGTTCTTC
TRBJ1-1 | - | TRBV7-2 | - | CASSLRGVNTEAFF | TGTGCCAGCAGCTTAAGGGGGGTTAACACTGAAGCTTTCTTT